The rows below give T cell receptor beta chains drawn from one sample of a study of long-term antiretroviral therapy in people with HIV. Assay: immunoSEQ multiplex PCR; the TCRdb copy retains only in-frame clones and omits some. The sample has about 28,000 clones, roughly 96% seen once. This sample comprised unsorted PBMCs, obtained approximately 6.1 years after starting antiretroviral therapy. These receptors came from a man aged 30-40 years with HIV. Both conserved end residues are trimmed from each CDR3. Expanded clones are given a class, and other clones once, few, many or no size at all.

clone size,J gene,V gene,CDR3 protein
-,TRBJ1-3,TRBV11-2,ASSLQGNTIY
-,TRBJ2-2,TRBV6-5,ASSPGTGNTGELF
-,TRBJ2-1,TRBV10-2,ASSVAGGSYNEQF
-,TRBJ2-1,TRBV5-1,ASSLGLAVIYNEQF
-,TRBJ2-3,TRBV27,ASSQSGSADTQY
-,TRBJ2-7,TRBV9,ASSVRGQSYEQY
once,TRBJ2-1,TRBV5-1,ASSLLGTSGSSYNEQF
-,TRBJ2-7,TRBV5-1,ASSLRVTGGSYEQY
-,TRBJ2-1,TRBV9,ASSVAGIWDDEQF
-,TRBJ2-3,TRBV18,ASSPRTSGDSSTDTQY
-,TRBJ1-4,TRBV7-8,ASSPMRQGAATNEKLF
-,TRBJ2-7,TRBV11-2,ASSLEQGSYEQY
-,TRBJ2-7,TRBV11-1,ASSLEVGSSYEQY
-,TRBJ2-7,TRBV30,ACLRERTREQY
once,TRBJ2-1,TRBV28,ASSSAGLVNEQF
-,TRBJ2-5,TRBV7-9,ASSSQGETQY
-,TRBJ2-3,TRBV4-2,ASSQELTPTDTQY
-,TRBJ1-1,TRBV5-1,ASSLELSGTEAF
-,TRBJ2-4,TRBV10-3,AISEWADGAKNIQY
-,TRBJ2-5,TRBV5-1,ASSIGAVDRGETQY
-,TRBJ1-5,TRBV30,AWSVRINQPQH
-,TRBJ2-5,TRBV7-9,ASGGSSGAETQY
-,TRBJ1-2,TRBV27,ASSPLGTANYGYT
-,TRBJ2-7,TRBV5-8,ASRPTYEQY
-,TRBJ2-7,TRBV7-2,ASSLDLGTYEQY
-,TRBJ2-6,TRBV6-1,ASSGQGAREGANVLT
-,TRBJ1-5,TRBV5-5,ASSSGTGAFQPQH
-,TRBJ2-3,TRBV9,ASSWTGGPDTQY
-,TRBJ1-5,TRBV2,ASSEAGVPQH
-,TRBJ1-4,TRBV7-9,ASSFSAGNEKLF
-,TRBJ2-7,TRBV6-1,ASRGPSGQY
-,TRBJ1-5,TRBV2,ASRGTGANNQPQH
-,TRBJ2-7,TRBV27,ASSDTDRSYEQY
-,TRBJ1-2,TRBV6-6,AAGAGGGYT
-,TRBJ1-1,TRBV2,ASRTSDRGGTEAF
-,TRBJ1-6,TRBV5-1,ASSLGTLEKPLH
once,TRBJ2-1,TRBV5-5,ASSTGGRGQGHEQF